This T cell receptor beta chain emerged from a study of regulatory T cells in long-lasting Graves disease (dated by TCRdb to about 2021). In the study overall: Persistent Graves' disease was defined as persistently positive TSH receptor autoantibodies together with antithyroid drug treatment for over 5 years. Patients with persistent Graves' disease were compared with patients with newly diagnosed Graves' disease using TCR sequencing and RNA sequencing of peripheral blood. The study was conducted in China and was registered as a clinical trial. TCR sequencing covered some 13 persistent and roughly 20 newly diagnosed Graves' disease patients, about 35 samples in total. In the clinical cohort, patients with persistent Graves' disease had used antithyroid drugs for an average of around 9.3 years.

On this clonotype: Its antigen is still unknown. Nothing much larger sits one base from this clone, and base qualities are not available.

Libraries came from multiplex PCR. Sequencing was performed on an Illumina HiSeq 4000. To build TCR beta libraries, CDR3 regions were amplified by Arm-PCR using iRepertoire HTBI primers. Gel purification was performed on PCR products prior to sequencing. In the authors' own workflow: Gene usage analysis of CDR3 amino acid clonotypes used the 62 TRBV and 14 to 15 TRBJ segments found across samples. Filtered high-quality paired reads were merged into contigs using COPE and FqMerger. Contigs were aligned with BLAST to IMGT TRBV, TRBD and TRBJ reference genes, and CDR3 was defined per IMGT. Any clonotype with a frequency above 0.1% was classified as a highly expanded clone. Shannon entropy was used to measure repertoire diversity, and the Gini coefficient was used to measure V-J evenness. A clonotype found in more than one individual was treated as public. TCRdb ran its own pipeline on the public reads, namely fastp trimming at Q25 and MiXCR clone calling, and kept in-frame beta chains. Identical CDR3 protein sequences are pooled into one entry, listed with their most common genes and DNA. These V and J calls derive from TCRdb rather than the authors' analysis. The sample table holds about 470,000 distinct CDR3 sequences, of which around a fifth were seen once. Together, the top ten hold around 7% of the sample.

According to the germline V gene, CDR1 reads LGHNA and CDR2 reads YNFKEQ. Including the terminal cysteine and phenylalanine, the CDR3 comprises 18 residues. This entry keeps only the CDR3 DNA: 54 bases, framed from base 1. Trimming at the junction amounts to 0 bases on V and 5 bases on J, and the germline ends lie 20 bases apart. What the study reported, not specific to this receptor: Persistent disease showed preferential use of TRBV28, TRBJ1-2 and TRBJ2-5, whereas newly diagnosed disease favored TRBV20-1 and TRBJ2-1. The small sample size was acknowledged by the authors as a limitation that may reduce accuracy. Because the primary lesion, thyroid tissue, could not be accessed, the study looked at peripheral blood alone. Compared with newly diagnosed patients, patients with persistent Graves' disease had lower TCR Shannon entropy and fewer highly expanded clones, which suggests clonal expansion. Sequencing and analysis were limited to the TCR beta chain. Patients with persistent disease shared more public clonotypes (about 2,900) than newly diagnosed patients did (around 1,000).

This specimen's time point label, per the study, means: persistent/refractory GD, antithyroid drugs over 5 years with positive TRAb. For both TCR sequencing and RNA sequencing, RNA was extracted from PBMCs using TRIzol. Graves' disease was diagnosed according to American Thyroid Association guidelines. Patients were recruited from an endocrinology department in Xi'an, China. Each patient gave roughly 10 milliliters of peripheral blood, collected in an EDTA anticoagulant tube. Ficoll Paque Plus density gradient separation was used to isolate PBMCs, and no further T cell sorting was done. An Agilent 2100 Bioanalyzer and agarose gel were used to check RNA quality, while a NanoDrop 2000 measured RNA concentration.

The clonotype originates from a female donor with Graves disease. The chain is made from TRBV4-2 and TRBJ1-5; too little of a D gene remains to name it. Sample: peripheral blood mononuclear cells (PBMCs), taken when the disease was refractory, from a patient treated with antithyroid drugs. In nucleotides, the sequence is TGTGCCAGCAGCCAAGAACGAAGGGAATGGGAGTTTCATCAGCCCCAGCATTTT. It translates as CASSQERREWEFHQPQHF.